This is a list of T cell receptor beta chains from one sample in a study of blood T cell repertoires in COVID-19. The table came from immunoSEQ multiplex PCR; TCRdb's copy has only in-frame clones and leaves some out. The sample consists of a few hundred thousand clones, nearly 90% of them appearing once. Material: peripheral blood. The receptors here all came from a man younger than 30 with active or convalescent COVID-19. Each CDR3 is given with its conserved first and last residue. Each record gives: D gene, clone size, V gene, J gene, CDR3 DNA, CDR3 protein. A D gene is named only where the DNA matches it firmly. Clone size is given for some rows only: seen once, a few or many times, or a class if the clone is expanded.

>TRBD1|.|TRBV19|TRBJ2-5
TGTGCCAGTAGTAGGAGGACAGGGGCCCTACAAGAGACCCAGTACTTC
CASSRRTGALQETQYF
>.|.|TRBV3-1/TRBV3-2|TRBJ2-3
TGTGCCAGCAGCCAAGAGCCAGGGGTGGGCACAGATACGCAGTATTTT
CASSQEPGVGTDTQYF
>.|.|TRBV12-3/TRBV12-4|TRBJ1-1
TGTGCCAGCAGTTTAAGGCGGACTGAAGCTTTCTTT
CASSLRRTEAFF
>TRBD1|.|TRBV18|TRBJ1-6
TGTGCCAGCTCACCACTACAGGGGGCGCGAGGAGGTGATTCACCCCTCCACTTT
CASSPLQGARGGDSPLHF
>TRBD1|.|TRBV28|TRBJ1-5
TGTGCCAGCAAACTGACAGGGTCGGGCAATCAGCCCCAGCATTTT
CASKLTGSGNQPQHF
>.|once|TRBV29-1|TRBJ2-7
TGCAGCGTGACCCGGGACAACTCCTACGAGCAGTACTTC
CSVTRDNSYEQYF
>TRBD2|.|TRBV6-5|TRBJ2-1
TGTGCCAGCCGCGGGAGGGCCGAGAATGAGCAGTTCTTC
CASRGRAENEQFF
>TRBD2|once|TRBV4-2|TRBJ2-1
TGTGCCAGCAGCCGAACCCTAGCGGCCGGCGGGAATGAGCAGTTCTTC
CASSRTLAAGGNEQFF
>TRBD2|.|TRBV3-1/TRBV3-2|TRBJ2-2
TGTGCCAGTAGCCTAGGGACTAGCGGGTTCGCGGGAGGGGAGCTGTTTTTT
CASSLGTSGFAGGELFF
>.|.|TRBV5-4|TRBJ1-1
TGTGCCAGCAGCTTCGGGGTTATCGGGGACACTGAAGCTTTCTTT
CASSFGVIGDTEAFF
>.|.|TRBV6-5|TRBJ2-7
TGTGCCAGCATCGACAGCGCCCGTTACGAGCAGTACTTC
CASIDSARYEQYF
>TRBD2|.|TRBV7-9|TRBJ2-3
TGTGCCAGCAGAGCGGGAGCAACAGATACGCAGTATTTT
CASRAGATDTQYF
>TRBD1|.|TRBV4-1|TRBJ2-7
TGCGCCAGCAGCCAAGAGAAGGGACAGGGCCTCTACGAGCAGTACTTC
CASSQEKGQGLYEQYF
>.|.|TRBV11-2|TRBJ1-6
TGTGCCAGCAGGAAACTGACGGGGGATAATTCACCCCTCCACTTT
CASRKLTGDNSPLHF
>.|.|TRBV4-3|TRBJ2-3
TGCGCCAGCAGCCAAGAGGCACTAGCCCGGGATACGCAGTATTTT
CASSQEALARDTQYF
>.|.|TRBV2|TRBJ1-5
TGTGCCAGCGCGGGAGGCGGGGGAAGAGGTCAGCCCCAGCATTTT
CASAGGGGRGQPQHF
>.|.|TRBV19|TRBJ2-1
TGTGCCAGTAGTATAGATTCCTCGCGGGCCTCCTACAATGAGCAGTTCTTC
CASSIDSSRASYNEQFF
>.|.|TRBV5-1|TRBJ2-5
TGCGCCAGCAGCTTGGCCTCCTTACTAGGGCGTGAGACCCAGTACTTC
CASSLASLLGRETQYF
>.|.|TRBV3-1/TRBV3-2|TRBJ2-7
TGTGCCAGCAGCCAACAGGGTACCTACGAGCAGTACTTC
CASSQQGTYEQYF
>TRBD1|.|TRBV6-6|TRBJ2-3
TGTGCCAGCAGTTCTACCGGGACAGGGGGCGCGTATACGCAGTATTTT
CASSSTGTGGAYTQYF
>TRBD1|.|TRBV19|TRBJ1-1
TGTGCCAGTAGTAAAAGGACAGGGCGTAATGAAGCTTTCTTT
CASSKRTGRNEAFF
>.|.|TRBV4-1|TRBJ1-5
TGCGCCAGCAGCCAAGATCCCGGAGATGATCAGCCCCAGCATTTT
CASSQDPGDDQPQHF
>.|.|TRBV18|TRBJ1-5
TGTGCCAGCTCAGATCCAGGGGCGGCTCAGCCCCAGCATTTT
CASSDPGAAQPQHF
>.|once|TRBV30|TRBJ2-3
TGTGCCTGGAGTGTACTCCGGGGTCGCACAGATACGCAGTATTTT
CAWSVLRGRTDTQYF
>.|once|TRBV5-5|TRBJ2-7
TGTGCCAGCAGCTTCGGGCTAGCCTCCTACGAGCAGTACTTC
CASSFGLASYEQYF
>.|.|TRBV18|TRBJ2-3
TGTGCCAGCTCACCATCGGATACGCAGTATTTT
CASSPSDTQYF
>.|.|TRBV21-1|TRBJ2-5
TGTGCCAGCAGCAAAGCTGGGCAGGGGTGGGATCAAGAGACCCAGTACTTC
CASSKAGQGWDQETQYF
>TRBD1|few|TRBV3-1/TRBV3-2|TRBJ1-1
TGTGCCAGCAGCCGCAGGGGGCAGAACACTGAAGCTTTCTTT
CASSRRGQNTEAFF
>.|.|TRBV4-3|TRBJ1-5
TGCGCCAGCAGCCCGCGGTACGGGACTCTTAATAGCAATCAGCCCCAGCATTTT
CASSPRYGTLNSNQPQHF
>.|.|TRBV15|TRBJ2-1
TGTGCCACCAGCCCAGGGCAGGGGACATACAATGAGCAGTTCTTC
CATSPGQGTYNEQFF
>TRBD2|once|TRBV5-1|TRBJ2-2
TGCGCCAGCAGCTTTGCGGGGGAGAACACCGGGGAGCTGTTTTTT
CASSFAGENTGELFF
>.|.|TRBV15|TRBJ1-1
TGTGCCACCAGCAGAGATACTATGAACACTGAAGCTTTCTTT
CATSRDTMNTEAFF
>.|.|TRBV15|TRBJ1-2
TGTGCCACCAGATTTCCCGGCGGGGCTAACTATGGCTACACCTTC
CATRFPGGANYGYTF
>TRBD1|few|TRBV7-9|TRBJ1-5
TGTGCCAGCAGCGGACAGGGAACACGGGGCAATCAGCCCCAGCATTTT
CASSGQGTRGNQPQHF
>.|.|TRBV5-1|TRBJ2-5
TGCGCCAGCAGCTTGACGCCGGGCCAAGAGACCCAGTACTTC
CASSLTPGQETQYF
>TRBD1|.|TRBV19|TRBJ1-2
TGTGCCAGTAGTTCCCAGGACAGGGACCACTATGGCTACACCTTC
CASSSQDRDHYGYTF
>.|.|TRBV7-2|TRBJ2-1
TGTGCCAGCAGCTTACTGAGTGAGCAGTTCTTC
CASSLLSEQFF
>.|.|TRBV7-2|TRBJ2-3
TGTGCCAGCAGCTTAGGTCCAGGGCCAGATACGCAGTATTTT
CASSLGPGPDTQYF
>.|.|TRBV9|TRBJ1-2
TGTGCCAGCAGCGTAGGTATTTGGGGACATAGCTATGGCTACACCTTC
CASSVGIWGHSYGYTF
>.|.|TRBV27|TRBJ1-2
TGTGCCAGCAGTTTATCCCAGTGGGTGGGCGGCTACACCTTC
CASSLSQWVGGYTF
>TRBD2|.|TRBV12-5|TRBJ2-2
TGTGCTAGTGGATCTAGCGGGGGTTACACCGGGGAGCTGTTTTTT
CASGSSGGYTGELFF
>TRBD1|.|TRBV28|TRBJ1-6
TGTGCCAGCAGTTTAACAGGGGGGGGATCGAACTTT
CASSLTGGGSNF
>TRBD2|.|TRBV7-2|TRBJ2-7
TGTGCCAGCAGCGAACTAGCGGGGTACTCCTACGAGCAGTACTTC
CASSELAGYSYEQYF
>TRBD1|.|TRBV27|TRBJ1-2
TGTGCCAGCAGCCCCGTGGACAGGAAGGAAAGGGATGGCTACACCTTC
CASSPVDRKERDGYTF
>.|.|TRBV7-2|TRBJ2-7
TGTGCCAGCAGCTTAAATCAGGTTATCCACGAGCAGTACTTC
CASSLNQVIHEQYF